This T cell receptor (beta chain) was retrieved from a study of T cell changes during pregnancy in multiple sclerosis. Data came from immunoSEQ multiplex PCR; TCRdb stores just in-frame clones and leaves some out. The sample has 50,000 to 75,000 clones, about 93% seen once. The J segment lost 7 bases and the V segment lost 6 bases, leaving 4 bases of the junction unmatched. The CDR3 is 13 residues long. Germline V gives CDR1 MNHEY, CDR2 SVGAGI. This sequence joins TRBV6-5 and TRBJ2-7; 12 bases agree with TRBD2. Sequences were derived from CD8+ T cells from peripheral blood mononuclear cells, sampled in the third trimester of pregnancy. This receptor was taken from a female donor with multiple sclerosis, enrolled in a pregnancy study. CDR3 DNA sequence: TGTGCCAGCAGAAGACTAGCGGGAGATGAGCAGTACTTC. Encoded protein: CASRRLAGDEQYF.